This T cell receptor (beta chain) emerged from a study of OX40 agonist ivuxolimab in advanced cancers. TCRdb's table, derived via immunoSEQ multiplex PCR, lists solely in-frame clones and lacks some. The sample shows tens of thousands of clones, roughly 80% of them seen only once. The germline CDR1 and CDR2 sequences are MGHRA and YSYEKL. V trimming: 4 bases; J trimming: 7 bases; junction bases outside the gene matches: 14. The CDR3 sequence is 17 residues long. Material: CD4+ or CD8+ T cells sorted from blood, obtained in a trial of the OX40 agonist ivuxolimab. The rearrangement uses TRBV4-1 and TRBJ1-5; 9 bases match TRBD1. This receptor was obtained from an adult with an advanced solid tumor such as melanoma, head and neck, liver or kidney cancer. The CDR3 bases are TGCGCCAGCAGCCCCTTTCTCCGGGACAGGGAGAGACAGCCCCAGCATTTT. Translating gives CASSPFLRDRERQPQHF.